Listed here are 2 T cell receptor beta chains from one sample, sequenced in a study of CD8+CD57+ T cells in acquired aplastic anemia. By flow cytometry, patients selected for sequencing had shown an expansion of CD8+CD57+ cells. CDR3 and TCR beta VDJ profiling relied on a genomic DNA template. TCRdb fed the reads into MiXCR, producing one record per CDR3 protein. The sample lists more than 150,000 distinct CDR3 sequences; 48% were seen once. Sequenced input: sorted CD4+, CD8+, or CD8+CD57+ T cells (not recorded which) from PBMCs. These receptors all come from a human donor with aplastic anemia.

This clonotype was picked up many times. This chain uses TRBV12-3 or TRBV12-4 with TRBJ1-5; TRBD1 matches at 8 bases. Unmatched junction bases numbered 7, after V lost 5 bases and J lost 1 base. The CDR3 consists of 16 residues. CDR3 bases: TGTGCCAGCAGTGATGGACAGGGAAGGAGCAATCAGCCCCAGCATTTT. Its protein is CASSDGQGRSNQPQHF.

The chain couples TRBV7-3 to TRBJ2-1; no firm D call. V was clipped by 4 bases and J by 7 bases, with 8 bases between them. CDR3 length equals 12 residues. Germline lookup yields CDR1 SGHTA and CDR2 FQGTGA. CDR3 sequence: CASSSQYNEQFF. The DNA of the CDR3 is TGTGCCAGCAGCTCACAGTATAATGAGCAGTTCTTC.